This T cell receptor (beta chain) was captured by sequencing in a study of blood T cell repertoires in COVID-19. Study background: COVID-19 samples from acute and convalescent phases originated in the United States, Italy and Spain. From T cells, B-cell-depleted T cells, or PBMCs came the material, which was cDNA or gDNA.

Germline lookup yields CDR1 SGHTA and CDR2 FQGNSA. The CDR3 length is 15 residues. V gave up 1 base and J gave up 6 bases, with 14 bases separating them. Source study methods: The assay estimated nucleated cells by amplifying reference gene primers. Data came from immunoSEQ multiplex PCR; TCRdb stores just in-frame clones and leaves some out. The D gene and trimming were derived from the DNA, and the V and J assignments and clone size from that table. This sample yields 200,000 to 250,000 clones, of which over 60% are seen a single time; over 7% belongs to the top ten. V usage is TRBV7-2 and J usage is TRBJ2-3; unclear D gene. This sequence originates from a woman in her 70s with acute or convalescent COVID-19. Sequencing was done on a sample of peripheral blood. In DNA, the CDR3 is TGTGCCAGCAGCTTAGTAGCCACCAGTGGGGATACGCAGTATTTT. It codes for CASSLVATSGDTQYF.